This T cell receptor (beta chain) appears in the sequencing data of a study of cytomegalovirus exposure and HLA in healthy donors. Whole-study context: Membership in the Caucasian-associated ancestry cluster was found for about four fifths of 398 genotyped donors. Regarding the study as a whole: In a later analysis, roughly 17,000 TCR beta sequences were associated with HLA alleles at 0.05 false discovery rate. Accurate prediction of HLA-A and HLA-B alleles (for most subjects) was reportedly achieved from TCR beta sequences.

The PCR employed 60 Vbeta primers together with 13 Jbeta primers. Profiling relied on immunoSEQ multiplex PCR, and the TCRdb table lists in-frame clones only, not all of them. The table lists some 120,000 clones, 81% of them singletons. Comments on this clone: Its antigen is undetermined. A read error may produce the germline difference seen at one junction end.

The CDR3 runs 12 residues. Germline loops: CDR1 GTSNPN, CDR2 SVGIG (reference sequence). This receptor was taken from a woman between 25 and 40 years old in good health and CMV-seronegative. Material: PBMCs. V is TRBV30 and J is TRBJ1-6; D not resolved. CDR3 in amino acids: CAWSVQNSPFHF. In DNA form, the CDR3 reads TGTGCCTGGAGTGTACAAAATTCACCCTTCCACTTT.